The clone carrying this T cell receptor (beta chain) was observed at least ten times. Its matching antigen is unknown. Bulk TCR libraries used previously described methods and listed TCR primers. Using its own MiXCR run on the PCR reads, TCRdb lists one record per CDR3 protein. Here the sample spans approximately 670,000 distinct CDR3 sequences, around 20% being singletons. The data belong to a study of molecular identifiers for immune sequencing clone quantification. Points from the study as a whole: Sizes of highly expanded clones could be underestimated through identical TCRs sharing a barcode. Effector cells kept over 98% of their molecules in clones above 20 RNA copies, while naive cells kept under 1% there.

The receptor's source is a human donor in good health. Some libraries in this study had Jurkat cell RNA spiked in. The sequenced sample consisted of naive CD8+ T cells from blood, with Jurkat cell RNA spiked in. Subset in this sample: FACS-sorted CD8+CD4-CCR7+CD45RA+ naive T cells.

CDR3 DNA sequence: TGCAGTGCTAGAGCCACCTACCACTACGAGCAGTACTTC. This gives the protein CSARATYHYEQYF. V is TRBV20-1 and J is TRBJ2-7; D remains unclear. The germline V and J ends were trimmed by 1 base and 3 bases, with 10 bases remaining between them. The CDR3 is 13 residues long. Germline CDR1 DFQATT, CDR2 SNEGSKA (reference sequence).